This is a list of T cell receptor beta chains from one sample in a study of patients and donors after allogeneic stem cell transplantation. TCRdb itself ran the RT-PCR reads through MiXCR, one entry per CDR3 protein. The table shows over 130,000 distinct CDR3 sequences, with 30% to 45% occurring only once. The specimen sequenced was blood, either unsorted or a sorted T cell fraction (not recorded which). The receptors stem from a human donor who was either an allogeneic HSCT recipient or a stem cell or donor lymphocyte infusion donor (not recorded which). It is not recorded whose cells these are; they may come from a transplant donor. Each CDR3 is given with its conserved first and last residue. The order of the fields is CDR3 protein, CDR3 DNA, D gene, V gene, clone size, J gene. A D gene is named only where the DNA matches it firmly. The size of a clone is reported for some rows only, either as once, few or many, or as a class for expanded clones.

CDR3: CASSLAGYPDTQYF
DNA: TGCGCCAGCAGCTTGGCAGGGTACCCAGATACGCAGTATTTT
D: .
V: TRBV5-1
size: .
J: TRBJ2-3

CDR3: CAWSVKGSHGYTF
DNA: TGTGCCTGGAGTGTAAAGGGGTCCCATGGCTACACCTTC
D: .
V: TRBV30
size: .
J: TRBJ1-2

CDR3: CASRAAGGNTIYF
DNA: TGTGCCAGCCGAGCCGCGGGTGGAAACACCATATATTTT
D: .
V: TRBV6-5
size: .
J: TRBJ1-3

CDR3: CASSYRDRDGYTF
DNA: TGTGCCAGCAGCTACCGGGACAGGGACGGCTACACCTTC
D: TRBD1
V: TRBV6-2/TRBV6-3
size: many
J: TRBJ1-2

CDR3: CASSPRARGRSGNTIYF
DNA: TGTGCCAGCAGCCCCCGGGCGAGGGGCCGCTCTGGAAACACCATATATTTT
D: .
V: TRBV5-6
size: .
J: TRBJ1-3

CDR3: CSVGGQAWEAFF
DNA: TGCAGCGTTGGAGGACAGGCCTGGGAAGCTTTCTTT
D: TRBD1
V: TRBV29-1
size: .
J: TRBJ1-1

CDR3: CASSYGSARGQSGYTF
DNA: TGTGCCAGCAGTTACGGGAGTGCCAGGGGGCAAAGTGGCTACACCTTC
D: TRBD1
V: TRBV6-5
size: few
J: TRBJ1-2

CDR3: CSVGDEKLFF
DNA: TGCAGCGTTGGGGATGAAAAACTGTTTTTT
D: .
V: TRBV29-1
size: few
J: TRBJ1-4

CDR3: CAWNPDGGGTEAFF
DNA: TGTGCCTGGAACCCGGACGGAGGGGGCACTGAAGCTTTCTTT
D: .
V: TRBV30
size: many
J: TRBJ1-1

CDR3: CSGGQGFSTDTQYF
DNA: TGCAGCGGTGGACAGGGCTTTAGCACAGATACGCAGTATTTT
D: TRBD1
V: TRBV29-1
size: few
J: TRBJ2-3

CDR3: CASSGQNYGYTF
DNA: TGTGCCAGCAGTGGACAGAACTATGGCTACACCTTC
D: .
V: TRBV12-3/TRBV12-4
size: many
J: TRBJ1-2

CDR3: CATEANRGLVYGYTF
DNA: TGTGCGACAGAGGCGAACAGGGGGTTAGTCTATGGCTACACCTTC
D: TRBD1
V: TRBV12-3/TRBV12-4
size: few
J: TRBJ1-2

CDR3: CASSLTGTEQPQHF
DNA: TGTGCCAGCAGCTTGACAGGAACGGAACAGCCCCAGCATTTT
D: .
V: TRBV11-1
size: once
J: TRBJ1-5

CDR3: CASSLGQGDYGYTF
DNA: TGCGCCAGCAGCTTGGGACAGGGTGACTATGGCTACACCTTC
D: TRBD1
V: TRBV5-1
size: .
J: TRBJ1-2

CDR3: CASSAIRNTIYF
DNA: TGTGCCAGCAGCGCCATCAGAAACACCATATATTTT
D: .
V: TRBV7-2
size: few
J: TRBJ1-3

CDR3: CASSLDGGTDTQYF
DNA: TGTGCCAGCAGCTTAGATGGGGGAACAGATACGCAGTATTTT
D: .
V: TRBV7-9
size: .
J: TRBJ2-3

CDR3: CASSLKDTGPGELFF
DNA: TGTGCCAGCAGCTTAAAGGACACCGGACCCGGGGAGCTGTTTTTT
D: .
V: TRBV11-1
size: .
J: TRBJ2-2

CDR3: CASSPGLAGARTYNEQFF
DNA: TGCGCCAGCAGCCCGGGACTAGCGGGGGCCCGCACATACAATGAGCAGTTCTTC
D: TRBD2
V: TRBV5-1
size: .
J: TRBJ2-1

CDR3: CASSLPLGPGGELFF
DNA: TGTGCCAGCAGTTTACCTCTTGGGCCGGGCGGGGAGCTGTTTTTT
D: .
V: TRBV12-3/TRBV12-4
size: few
J: TRBJ2-2

CDR3: CASSFTNRGYEQYF
DNA: TGTGCCAGCAGCTTTACAAACAGGGGGTACGAGCAGTACTTC
D: TRBD1
V: TRBV5-6
size: .
J: TRBJ2-7

CDR3: CASSHPEGPQHF
DNA: TGTGCCAGCAGCCATCCTGAGGGGCCCCAGCATTTT
D: .
V: TRBV3-1
size: many
J: TRBJ1-5

CDR3: CSAPAPSGGRYEQYF
DNA: TGCAGTGCCCCGGCCCCTAGCGGGGGTCGATACGAGCAGTACTTC
D: TRBD2
V: TRBV20-1
size: few
J: TRBJ2-7

CDR3: CASRQSGRGEQYF
DNA: TGTGCCAGCAGACAGTCCGGCAGGGGCGAGCAGTACTTC
D: .
V: TRBV12-3/TRBV12-4
size: once
J: TRBJ2-7

CDR3: CASHRQGARDTEAFF
DNA: TGTGCCAGCCACAGACAGGGGGCTAGGGACACTGAAGCTTTCTTT
D: TRBD1
V: TRBV6-6
size: .
J: TRBJ1-1

CDR3: CASSLGGAGSYNEQFF
DNA: TGCGCCAGCAGCTTGGGCGGCGCGGGGTCCTACAATGAGCAGTTCTTC
D: .
V: TRBV5-1
size: .
J: TRBJ2-1

CDR3: CASSLEGLAGGPYETQYF
DNA: TGTGCCAGCAGCTTAGAGGGTCTAGCGGGGGGGCCTTACGAGACCCAGTACTTC
D: TRBD2
V: TRBV11-2
size: .
J: TRBJ2-5

CDR3: CSVLTAPGLNIQYF
DNA: TGCAGCGTCCTGACGGCTCCTGGGTTAAACATTCAGTACTTC
D: .
V: TRBV29-1
size: .
J: TRBJ2-4

CDR3: CASSGAGEHNSPLHF
DNA: TGTGCCAGCTCGGGAGCTGGGGAACATAATTCACCCCTCCACTTT
D: .
V: TRBV6-6
size: .
J: TRBJ1-6

CDR3: CASSLEVLNTEAFF
DNA: TGTGCCAGCAGCTTAGAAGTGTTGAACACTGAAGCTTTCTTT
D: .
V: TRBV7-8
size: .
J: TRBJ1-1

CDR3: CASTFTGELFF
DNA: TGTGCCAGCACCTTCACCGGGGAGCTGTTTTTT
D: .
V: TRBV12-3/TRBV12-4
size: few
J: TRBJ2-2

CDR3: CASTTGEGDNQPQHF
DNA: TGTGCCAGCACCACTGGGGAGGGGGACAATCAGCCCCAGCATTTT
D: .
V: TRBV7-9
size: .
J: TRBJ1-5

CDR3: CASSLIEGRAYEQYF
DNA: TGCGCCAGCAGCTTGATCGAGGGTAGAGCCTACGAGCAGTACTTC
D: .
V: TRBV5-1
size: .
J: TRBJ2-7

CDR3: CASSPLALQETQYF
DNA: TGTGCCAGCAGCCCACTAGCGCTCCAAGAGACCCAGTACTTC
D: TRBD2
V: TRBV12-3/TRBV12-4
size: .
J: TRBJ2-5

CDR3: CASSPLGEGTFQPQHF
DNA: TGTGCCAGCAGCCCCTTGGGTGAGGGTACGTTTCAGCCCCAGCATTTT
D: .
V: TRBV27
size: few
J: TRBJ1-5

CDR3: CASSSLGRKAFF
DNA: TGTGCCAGCAGCTCCTTAGGTCGGAAAGCTTTCTTT
D: .
V: TRBV13
size: few
J: TRBJ1-1

CDR3: CSATRPGYSGNTIYF
DNA: TGCAGTGCTACCCGCCCTGGTTACTCTGGAAACACCATATATTTT
D: .
V: TRBV20-1
size: few
J: TRBJ1-3

CDR3: CASSPTGVSPLHF
DNA: TGCGCCAGCAGCCCGACAGGGGTTTCACCCCTCCACTTT
D: TRBD1
V: TRBV5-1
size: .
J: TRBJ1-6

CDR3: CASSHGRYTGELFF
DNA: TGTGCCAGCAGCCATGGGAGATACACCGGGGAGCTGTTTTTT
D: .
V: TRBV3-1
size: .
J: TRBJ2-2

CDR3: CASSVAGSYNEQFF
DNA: TGTGCCAGCAGCGTAGCGGGCTCCTACAATGAGCAGTTCTTC
D: .
V: TRBV9
size: .
J: TRBJ2-1

CDR3: CASSAPHRGNTDTQYF
DNA: TGTGCCAGCAGTGCCCCGCACAGGGGGAACACAGATACGCAGTATTTT
D: TRBD1
V: TRBV28
size: few
J: TRBJ2-3

CDR3: CASRTGARGTEAFF
DNA: TGCGCCAGCAGAACCGGGGCCCGGGGCACTGAAGCTTTCTTT
D: .
V: TRBV5-1
size: .
J: TRBJ1-1

CDR3: CASSFYRGDTQYF
DNA: TGTGCCAGCAGTTTTTACAGGGGGGATACGCAGTATTTT
D: TRBD1
V: TRBV12-3/TRBV12-4
size: .
J: TRBJ2-3

CDR3: CASSRGRPVTEAFF
DNA: TGTGCCAGCTCTAGGGGACGGCCTGTCACTGAAGCTTTCTTT
D: .
V: TRBV12-3/TRBV12-4
size: few
J: TRBJ1-1

CDR3: CASSLEWGNEQFF
DNA: TGTGCCAGCAGCTTAGAATGGGGGAATGAGCAGTTCTTC
D: .
V: TRBV7-2
size: .
J: TRBJ2-1

CDR3: CASSVGKTGRVTEAFF
DNA: TGTGCCAGCAGCGTTGGAAAGACAGGGCGGGTCACTGAAGCTTTCTTT
D: TRBD1
V: TRBV7-8
size: .
J: TRBJ1-1

CDR3: CASSVADKGQGETQYF
DNA: TGTGCCAGCAGCGTAGCGGACAAGGGGCAGGGAGAGACCCAGTACTTC
D: .
V: TRBV9
size: .
J: TRBJ2-5

CDR3: CASSSTTDTQYF
DNA: TGTGCCAGCAGCAGCACCACAGATACGCAGTATTTT
D: .
V: TRBV7-8
size: .
J: TRBJ2-3

CDR3: CASGRYGVRLASNQPQHF
DNA: TGTGCCAGCGGCCGCTACGGGGTGCGATTAGCGAGCAATCAGCCCCAGCATTTT
D: .
V: TRBV6-9
size: .
J: TRBJ1-5

CDR3: CASSFRQGVIGETQYF
DNA: TGTGCCAGCAGCTTCAGACAGGGGGTAATCGGAGAGACCCAGTACTTC
D: TRBD1
V: TRBV5-4
size: .
J: TRBJ2-5

CDR3: CASSLFRVSASTTWANYGYTF
DNA: TGTGCCAGCAGCTTATTTCGCGTGTCCGCCTCTACAACCTGGGCTAACTATGGCTACACCTTC
D: .
V: TRBV7-3
size: .
J: TRBJ1-2

CDR3: CASSPAAGETQYF
DNA: TGTGCCAGCAGCCCTGCCGCGGGCGAGACCCAGTACTTC
D: .
V: TRBV27
size: .
J: TRBJ2-5

CDR3: CASSEERAGELFF
DNA: TGTGCCAGCAGTGAAGAGAGGGCCGGGGAGCTGTTTTTT
D: .
V: TRBV2
size: .
J: TRBJ2-2

CDR3: CASIGLPKAGNTIYF
DNA: TGTGCCAGTATAGGACTGCCTAAGGCTGGAAACACCATATATTTT
D: .
V: TRBV19
size: .
J: TRBJ1-3

CDR3: CASSLTGPPGYTF
DNA: TGTGCCAGCAGCTTGACAGGGCCGCCTGGCTACACCTTC
D: TRBD1
V: TRBV12-3/TRBV12-4
size: few
J: TRBJ1-2

CDR3: CASSLPPRNEQFF
DNA: TGTGCCAGCAGTTTACCCCCTCGGAATGAGCAGTTCTTC
D: .
V: TRBV12-3/TRBV12-4
size: .
J: TRBJ2-1